The present T cell receptor (beta chain) was sequenced within a study of blood T cells in healthy people across ages. Through a sample-barcoded 5' primer and a J-beta primer mix, a second PCR was run for 7 to 11 cycles. Each sample yielded at least 2.5 million CDR3-containing paired-end reads. MiXCR was run by TCRdb on the 5' RACE reads, yielding one entry per CDR3 protein. The data contain more than 750,000 distinct CDR3 sequences, 25% to 30% of them singletons. Germline loops: CDR1 SGHTA, CDR2 FQGTGA. V shed 2 bases and J 2 bases; nucleotides not matched to a gene: 5. The CDR3 is made up of 16 amino acids. Isolation per sample recovered at least 7 million PBMCs. Each sample provided at least 6 micrograms of extracted total RNA. These data also formed part of another study, on T cells of mothers and their children. From that second work: Maternal samples each gave over 9 million TCR beta CDR3 reads, and child samples 2.5 million to 3.5 million each.

This chain uses TRBV7-3 with TRBJ1-2; 10 bases align to TRBD1. Sequenced: blood. This clonotype was obtained from a middle-aged woman in good health. CDR3 DNA sequence: TGTGCCAGCAGCTTAGGAAGGGGACAGGGGAACTATGGCTACACCTTC. Translating gives CASSLGRGQGNYGYTF. The whole variable domain, remainder taken from reference TRBV7-3 and TRBJ1-2, is GAGVSQTPSNKVTEKGKYVELRCDPISGHTALYWYRQSLGQGPEFLIYFQGTGAADDSGLPNDRFFAVRPEGSVSTLKIQRTERGDSAVYLCASSLGRGQGNYGYTFGSGTRLTVV.